Listed below are T cell receptor beta chains from one sample, sequenced in a study of cytomegalovirus exposure and HLA in healthy donors. Method: immunoSEQ multiplex PCR; TCRdb's copy keeps in-frame clones and lacks some. The sample lists approximately 100,000 clones, around 75% occurring once. Sequences were obtained from PBMCs. These receptor sequences come from a female donor in good health and CMV-seronegative. CDR3s include the opening cysteine and the closing phenylalanine or tryptophan. D genes are given only for firm matches. Not every row has a clone size; where given, it reads once, few, many or a size class.

size: .
length: 16
D: .
J: TRBJ2-1
V: TRBV5-8
CDR3: CASSLGQGQGGDEQFF
DNA: TGTGCCAGCAGCTTAGGTCAAGGACAGGGAGGGGATGAGCAGTTCTTC

size: .
length: 16
D: TRBD2
J: TRBJ2-3
V: TRBV7-3
CDR3: CASSLSSGRGTDTQYF
DNA: TGTGCCAGCAGCCTGTCTAGCGGGAGAGGAACAGATACGCAGTATTTT

size: .
length: 14
D: TRBD1
J: TRBJ1-5
V: TRBV28
CDR3: CASRLTGTGQPQHF
DNA: TGTGCCAGCAGGCTGACAGGGACGGGGCAGCCCCAGCATTTT

size: once
length: 13
D: .
J: TRBJ1-2
V: TRBV30
CDR3: CAWWTGGINGYTF
DNA: TGTGCCTGGTGGACTGGGGGGATTAATGGCTACACCTTC

size: .
length: 15
D: TRBD1
J: TRBJ1-2
V: TRBV4-1
CDR3: CASSQGSRQGKGYTF
DNA: TGCGCCAGCAGCCAAGGCTCGCGACAGGGGAAGGGCTACACCTTC

size: .
length: 13
D: .
J: TRBJ1-4
V: TRBV27
CDR3: CASSLSITTGLFF
DNA: TGTGCCAGCAGTTTATCGATTACCACGGGGCTGTTTTTT

size: .
length: 16
D: TRBD2
J: TRBJ2-2
V: TRBV9
CDR3: CASSVVTGGPSGELFF
DNA: TGTGCCAGCAGCGTAGTTACGGGAGGGCCTTCCGGGGAGCTGTTTTTT

size: .
length: 12
D: .
J: TRBJ2-7
V: TRBV6-1
CDR3: CASSESLGTPYF
DNA: TGTGCCAGCAGTGAATCCTTAGGGACACCTTACTTC

size: .
length: 14
D: .
J: TRBJ1-2
V: TRBV5-4
CDR3: CASSYPGQGHGYTF
DNA: TGTGCCAGCAGCTACCCGGGGCAGGGGCATGGCTACACCTTC

size: .
length: 15
D: TRBD1
J: TRBJ2-7
V: TRBV28
CDR3: CASSFSGTGGYEQYF
DNA: TGTGCCAGCAGTTTCTCCGGGACAGGGGGCTACGAGCAGTACTTC

size: .
length: 13
D: .
J: TRBJ1-1
V: TRBV7-3
CDR3: CASSFQVNTEAFF
DNA: TGTGCCAGCAGTTTCCAGGTGAACACTGAAGCTTTCTTT

size: .
length: 14
D: .
J: TRBJ2-1
V: TRBV10-3
CDR3: CAISDGGNYNEQFF
DNA: TGTGCCATCAGTGACGGGGGAAACTACAATGAGCAGTTCTTC

size: .
length: 17
D: TRBD2
J: TRBJ2-1
V: TRBV27
CDR3: CASSYGLAGVARNEQFF
DNA: TGTGCCAGCAGTTACGGACTAGCGGGAGTCGCGAGGAATGAGCAGTTCTTC

size: few
length: 15
D: .
J: TRBJ1-3
V: TRBV2
CDR3: CASRGPGTTGNTIYF
DNA: TGTGCCAGCAGAGGACCCGGGACAACTGGAAACACCATATATTTT

size: .
length: 14
D: TRBD2
J: TRBJ2-3
V: TRBV28
CDR3: CATRLAGSGDTQYF
DNA: TGTGCCACCCGACTAGCGGGAAGTGGAGATACGCAGTATTTT

size: .
length: 15
D: .
J: TRBJ2-3
V: TRBV9
CDR3: CASSAKRTRADTQYF
DNA: TGTGCCAGCAGCGCCAAGCGGACCCGGGCAGATACGCAGTATTTT

size: few
length: 14
D: TRBD1
J: TRBJ1-5
V: TRBV14
CDR3: CASSPTGENQPQHF
DNA: TGTGCCAGCAGCCCGACAGGGGAGAATCAGCCCCAGCATTTT

size: .
length: 20
D: .
J: TRBJ2-2
V: TRBV21-1
CDR3: CASSPTPAIISGRNTGELFF
DNA: TGTGCCAGCAGCCCTACACCCGCGATAATTAGCGGGAGGAACACCGGGGAGCTGTTTTTT

size: .
length: 15
D: TRBD2
J: TRBJ2-3
V: TRBV13
CDR3: CASSLELAGADTQYF
DNA: TGTGCCAGCAGCTTAGAACTAGCGGGGGCAGATACGCAGTATTTT

size: once
length: 12
D: .
J: TRBJ2-3
V: TRBV5-1
CDR3: CASSSGTDTQYF
DNA: TGCGCCAGCAGCAGCGGGACAGATACGCAGTATTTT

size: .
length: 14
D: TRBD2
J: TRBJ2-7
V: TRBV11-2
CDR3: CASSLGSGRSEQYF
DNA: TGTGCCAGCAGCTTAGGTAGCGGGAGAAGCGAGCAGTACTTC

size: .
length: 19
D: .
J: TRBJ1-2
V: TRBV4-1
CDR3: CASSQNPLGRTVANYGYTF
DNA: TGCGCCAGCAGCCAAAACCCGTTAGGAAGGACAGTAGCTAACTATGGCTACACCTTC

size: .
length: 14
D: TRBD1
J: TRBJ2-4
V: TRBV19
CDR3: CASRDRTGNNIQYF
DNA: TGTGCCAGTAGAGACAGGACAGGGAATAACATTCAGTACTTC

size: .
length: 15
D: .
J: TRBJ2-6
V: TRBV2
CDR3: CASSPEKAGANVLTF
DNA: TGTGCCAGCAGTCCGGAGAAGGCTGGGGCCAACGTCCTGACTTTC

size: .
length: 15
D: .
J: TRBJ2-7
V: TRBV27
CDR3: CASSLSRLVGYEQYF
DNA: TGTGCCAGCAGTTTGAGCAGACTAGTAGGCTACGAGCAGTACTTC

size: few
length: 16
D: TRBD2
J: TRBJ2-3
V: TRBV7-9
CDR3: CASSWGGRGSTDTQYF
DNA: TGTGCCAGCAGCTGGGGCGGGAGAGGGAGCACAGATACGCAGTATTTT

size: .
length: 18
D: .
J: TRBJ1-2
V: TRBV27
CDR3: CASTRLGPGGGSNYGYTF
DNA: TGTGCCAGCACCCGGTTGGGGCCCGGGGGCGGGAGTAACTATGGCTACACCTTC

size: .
length: 15
D: TRBD1
J: TRBJ2-2
V: TRBV4-3
CDR3: CASSHSTGMSGELFF
DNA: TGCGCCAGCAGCCACTCGACAGGGATGTCCGGGGAGCTGTTTTTT

size: .
length: 14
D: TRBD2
J: TRBJ2-7
V: TRBV7-3
CDR3: CASSSLAGVGEQYF
DNA: TGTGCCAGCAGCTCACTAGCGGGAGTTGGTGAGCAGTACTTC

size: .
length: 15
D: TRBD2
J: TRBJ2-7
V: TRBV7-2
CDR3: CASTSGLAGGYEQYF
DNA: TGTGCCAGCACCTCGGGACTAGCGGGAGGATACGAGCAGTACTTC

size: .
length: 14
D: .
J: TRBJ2-7
V: TRBV4-3
CDR3: CASSQVGLASEQYF
DNA: TGCGCCAGCAGCCAAGTTGGACTGGCGAGTGAGCAGTACTTC

size: .
length: 16
D: TRBD2
J: TRBJ2-5
V: TRBV5-8
CDR3: CASSLGLAGARETQYF
DNA: TGTGCCAGCAGCTTGGGACTAGCGGGAGCCAGAGAGACCCAGTACTTC

size: .
length: 11
D: .
J: TRBJ2-7
V: TRBV5-6
CDR3: CASSQGNEQYF
DNA: TGTGCCAGCAGCCAGGGAAACGAGCAGTACTTC

size: .
length: 17
D: .
J: TRBJ2-5
V: TRBV7-9
CDR3: CASSFLEGQAYQETQYF
DNA: TGTGCCAGCAGCTTTTTGGAGGGCCAAGCGTACCAAGAGACCCAGTACTTC

size: .
length: 15
D: TRBD1
J: TRBJ1-3
V: TRBV7-9
CDR3: CASSLGTGSGNTIYF
DNA: TGTGCCAGCAGCTTAGGGACAGGCTCTGGAAACACCATATATTTT

size: .
length: 14
D: TRBD2
J: TRBJ2-7
V: TRBV6-5
CDR3: CASTEGLAGGEQYF
DNA: TGTGCCAGCACGGAGGGACTAGCGGGAGGCGAGCAGTACTTC

size: .
length: 13
D: .
J: TRBJ2-1
V: TRBV30
CDR3: CAWTRDSHNEQFF
DNA: TGTGCCTGGACACGGGACTCCCACAATGAGCAGTTCTTC

size: few
length: 18
D: TRBD2
J: TRBJ2-3
V: TRBV5-1
CDR3: CASSLDGTSGRAPDTQYF
DNA: TGCGCCAGCAGCTTGGATGGGACTAGCGGGAGGGCTCCAGATACGCAGTATTTT

size: .
length: 15
D: TRBD1
J: TRBJ1-4
V: TRBV25-1
CDR3: CASSGPMTGDEKLFF
DNA: TGTGCCAGCAGTGGCCCGATGACAGGGGACGAAAAACTGTTTTTT

size: once
length: 19
D: TRBD1
J: TRBJ2-7
V: TRBV2
CDR3: CASSDRREGARMAGNEQYF
DNA: TGTGCCAGCAGTGACCGGCGTGAGGGGGCGCGAATGGCTGGGAACGAGCAGTACTTC

size: .
length: 14
D: TRBD1
J: TRBJ2-7
V: TRBV4-1
CDR3: CASSQGQGAYEQYF
DNA: TGCGCCAGCAGCCAAGGACAGGGGGCCTACGAGCAGTACTTC

size: .
length: 16
D: .
J: TRBJ2-2
V: TRBV9
CDR3: CASSPTGDSYTGELFF
DNA: TGTGCCAGCAGCCCCACGGGGGACAGCTACACCGGGGAGCTGTTTTTT

size: few
length: 15
D: TRBD2
J: TRBJ2-7
V: TRBV5-5
CDR3: CASSRLAGGTYEQYF
DNA: TGTGCCAGCAGCAGATTAGCGGGAGGGACGTACGAGCAGTACTTC

size: .
length: 13
D: .
J: TRBJ2-5
V: TRBV7-3
CDR3: CASSLGGRETQYF
DNA: TGTGCCAGCAGCTTAGGGGGCCGGGAGACCCAGTACTTC

size: .
length: 14
D: .
J: TRBJ2-7
V: TRBV9
CDR3: CASSEGGFGYEQYF
DNA: TGTGCCAGCAGCGAGGGGGGGTTCGGCTACGAGCAGTACTTC

size: .
length: 15
D: .
J: TRBJ1-6
V: TRBV30
CDR3: CAWSVTPGWQAPLHF
DNA: TGTGCCTGGAGTGTAACGCCGGGGTGGCAGGCACCCCTCCACTTT

size: .
length: 12
D: .
J: TRBJ1-1
V: TRBV2
CDR3: CASRRGGTEAFF
DNA: TGTGCCAGCAGGAGAGGGGGCACTGAAGCTTTCTTT

size: .
length: 19
D: TRBD2
J: TRBJ2-7
V: TRBV28
CDR3: CASSPFLSGTSGYSYEQYF
DNA: TGTGCCAGCAGTCCCTTCCTATCCGGGACTAGCGGATACTCCTACGAGCAGTACTTC

size: few
length: 16
D: TRBD2
J: TRBJ2-1
V: TRBV6-1
CDR3: CASSATLAALYNEQFF
DNA: TGTGCCAGCAGTGCCACTCTAGCGGCTCTCTACAATGAGCAGTTCTTC

size: .
length: 14
D: .
J: TRBJ1-2
V: TRBV6-5
CDR3: CASKMVGANYGYTF
DNA: TGTGCCAGCAAGATGGTAGGGGCCAACTATGGCTACACCTTC

size: .
length: 16
D: TRBD2
J: TRBJ2-4
V: TRBV30
CDR3: CAWSVGASGRQNIQYF
DNA: TGTGCCTGGAGTGTTGGGGCTAGCGGGAGGCAAAACATTCAGTACTTC

size: many
length: 16
D: .
J: TRBJ2-1
V: TRBV5-1
CDR3: CASSEGLRSSYNEQFF
DNA: TGCGCCAGCAGCGAAGGCTTGAGGTCGTCCTACAATGAGCAGTTCTTC

size: .
length: 17
D: TRBD2
J: TRBJ2-4
V: TRBV2
CDR3: CASSGLAGGVAKNIQYF
DNA: TGTGCCAGCAGTGGACTAGCGGGAGGGGTAGCCAAAAACATTCAGTACTTC

size: .
length: 14
D: .
J: TRBJ1-2
V: TRBV19
CDR3: CASSTEGRYYGYTF
DNA: TGTGCCAGTAGTACAGAGGGCAGATACTATGGCTACACCTTC

size: .
length: 18
D: TRBD2
J: TRBJ2-1
V: TRBV19
CDR3: CASSIFDSGSLGYNEQFF
DNA: TGTGCCAGTAGTATTTTCGATAGCGGGAGTTTAGGCTACAATGAGCAGTTCTTC

size: .
length: 15
D: .
J: TRBJ2-3
V: TRBV2
CDR3: CASTRDMGGTDTQYF
DNA: TGTGCCAGTACCCGGGATATGGGAGGCACAGATACGCAGTATTTT

size: .
length: 16
D: TRBD2
J: TRBJ2-1
V: TRBV4-3
CDR3: CASSQLDRTSGSIRFF
DNA: TGCGCCAGCAGCCAATTAGATCGGACTAGCGGGAGTATCCGGTTCTTC

size: .
length: 18
D: TRBD2
J: TRBJ2-1
V: TRBV6-4
CDR3: CASSERSSGSSSYNEQFF
DNA: TGTGCCAGCAGTGAGAGATCTAGCGGGTCTAGCTCCTACAATGAGCAGTTCTTC

size: .
length: 14
D: .
J: TRBJ2-7
V: TRBV6-5
CDR3: CASSKQGVGYEQYF
DNA: TGTGCCAGCAGCAAACAGGGTGTGGGTTACGAGCAGTACTTC

size: .
length: 13
D: TRBD1
J: TRBJ1-2
V: TRBV5-5
CDR3: CASSPDRGRGYTF
DNA: TGTGCCAGCAGCCCCGACAGGGGCAGGGGCTACACCTTC